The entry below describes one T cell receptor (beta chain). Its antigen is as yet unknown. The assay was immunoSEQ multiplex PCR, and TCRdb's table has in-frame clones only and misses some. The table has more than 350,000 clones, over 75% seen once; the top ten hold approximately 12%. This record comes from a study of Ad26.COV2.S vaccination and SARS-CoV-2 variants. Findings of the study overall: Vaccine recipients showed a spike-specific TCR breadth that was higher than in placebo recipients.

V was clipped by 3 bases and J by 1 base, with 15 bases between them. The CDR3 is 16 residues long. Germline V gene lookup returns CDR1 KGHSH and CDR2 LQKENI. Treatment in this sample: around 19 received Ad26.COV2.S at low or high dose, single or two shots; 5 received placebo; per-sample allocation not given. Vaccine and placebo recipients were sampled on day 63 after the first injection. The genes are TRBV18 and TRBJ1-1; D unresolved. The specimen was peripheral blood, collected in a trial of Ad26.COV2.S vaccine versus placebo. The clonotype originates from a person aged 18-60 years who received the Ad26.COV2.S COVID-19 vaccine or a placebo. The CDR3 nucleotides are TGTGCCAGCTCACCTCGGGAGAAGGATCCGAACACTGAAGCTTTCTTT. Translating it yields CASSPREKDPNTEAFF.